Sequencing of this TCR beta chain was carried out in a study of T cells in narcolepsy. General study results and limits: Same-patient CSF and blood CD4+ T cell clonotypes included HCRT-specific and TRIB2-specific autoreactive ones.

About this clone: Its target is unknown.

Only in-frame clones appear in the TCRdb table, and some are missing; sequencing was by immunoSEQ multiplex PCR. The sample records tens of thousands of clones, 70% to 80% being singletons. The ends were cut back, 5 bases at V and 0 bases at J, with 11 bases in the middle. The CDR3 is made up of 14 amino acids. Germline CDR1 reads SEHNR; CDR2 reads FQNEAQ (reference sequence). J is TRBJ2-7 and V is TRBV7-9, with D perhaps TRBD2 (6 bases). The specimen was CD45RA- memory CD4+ T cells from PBMCs. The receptor's source is a human donor with narcolepsy. In nucleotides, the CDR3 is TGTGCCAGCAGCGGGGGACTCCGCTCCTACGAGCAGTACTTC. The encoded protein is CASSGGLRSYEQYF.